This T cell receptor beta chain is drawn from a study of blood T cell repertoires in COVID-19. Study context: T cells, B-cell-depleted T cells, or PBMCs supplied cDNA or gDNA.

Details on this clone: The limits of the CDR3 on the DNA are not certain, so only TCRdb's listed CDR3 is given.

Sequenced by immunoSEQ multiplex PCR; TCRdb stores in-frame clones only, minus some. The table has more than 85,000 clones, roughly 88% seen once; the top ten hold roughly 6.5%. The sequence was collected from a woman aged 55-69 years with acute or convalescent COVID-19. What was sequenced was peripheral blood.

The CDR3 spells CASSSSGLAGDGEQYF. The chain carries TRBV27 and TRBJ2-7; the table calls TRBD2, which could not be checked here. CDR1 MNHEY and CDR2 SMNVEV come from the germline V gene (reference sequence). 16 amino acids form the CDR3, both terminal residues included.